Listed below are T cell receptor beta chains from one sample, sequenced in a study of cytomegalovirus exposure and HLA in healthy donors. Some clones are missing from TCRdb's copy, which holds only in-frame ones; the method was immunoSEQ multiplex PCR. This table holds tens of thousands of clones, around 96% found once. Specimen: PBMCs. Receptor source: a woman aged 18-30 years in good health and CMV-seronegative. The CDR3 runs from the conserved cysteine through the conserved F or W. A D gene is named only where the DNA matches it firmly. Clone size is given for some rows only: seen once, a few or many times, or a class if the clone is expanded.

d_gene	j_gene	v_gene	abundance	CDR3nt	CDR3aa
.	TRBJ1-2	TRBV6-6	.	TGTGCCAGCAGTTACTGGGGCAGGGCCGGCTACACCTTC	CASSYWGRAGYTF
TRBD1	TRBJ2-5	TRBV27	.	TGTGCCACCTGGACAGGGGGGGTGGAGACCCAGTACTTC	CATWTGGVETQYF
TRBD1	TRBJ1-4	TRBV11-2	.	TGTGCCAGCAGCTCCGACAGGGCCTATAATGAAAAACTGTTTTTT	CASSSDRAYNEKLFF
TRBD1	TRBJ2-1	TRBV10-3	.	TGTGCCATCAGTGGTAGGACAGGGGCAGAGGGCTACAATGAGCAGTTCTTC	CAISGRTGAEGYNEQFF
.	TRBJ1-5	TRBV5-6	.	TGTGCCAGCAGCTTGGGCGGGGGGCGCGGACAGCCCCAGCATTTT	CASSLGGGRGQPQHF
TRBD1	TRBJ1-1	TRBV5-4	once	TGTGCCAGCAGCCCAGTAACAGGGGTCCCTGTAGCTTTCTTT	CASSPVTGVPVAFF
.	TRBJ2-1	TRBV5-4	.	TGTGCCAGCAGCCCAAACTACAATGAGCAGTTCTTC	CASSPNYNEQFF
.	TRBJ1-1	TRBV2	.	TGTGCCGGCACGTCAGTGAACACTGAAGCTTTCTTT	CAGTSVNTEAFF
.	TRBJ2-1	TRBV9	once	TGTGCCAGCAACCGCCACGGAGACTCCTACAATGAGCAGTTCTTC	CASNRHGDSYNEQFF
.	TRBJ1-1	TRBV13	.	TGTGCCAGCAGCTCTAGCGGGGTAGCTGAAGCTTTCTTT	CASSSSGVAEAFF
.	TRBJ2-6	TRBV6-1	.	TGTGCCAGCCGGACGAGGGAGGACGGGGCCAACGTCCTGACTTTC	CASRTREDGANVLTF
.	TRBJ1-3	TRBV29-1	.	TGCAGCGTTGAAAGGGACACCGAGAGCTCTGGAAACACCATATATTTT	CSVERDTESSGNTIYF
.	TRBJ1-5	TRBV28	.	TGTGCCAGCACCTATAGCAATCAGCCCCAGCATTTT	CASTYSNQPQHF
.	TRBJ2-5	TRBV14	.	TGTGCCAGCAGCCCGGGGGAGACCCAGTACTTC	CASSPGETQYF
TRBD2	TRBJ2-3	TRBV10-2	.	TGCGCCAGCACCCCCCTAGCGGGGGGGGGTACGCAGTATTTT	CASTPLAGGGTQYF
.	TRBJ2-7	TRBV7-7	.	TGTGCCAGCAGCTTAGGCCAGGTCTCCGAGCAGTACTTC	CASSLGQVSEQYF
TRBD1	TRBJ2-7	TRBV7-9	.	TGTGCCAGCAGCCCCGGACAGGAGTACTTC	CASSPGQEYF
.	TRBJ2-5	TRBV5-1	.	TGCGCCAGCAAGGGGCTGGGTCCCCAAGAGACCCAGTACTTC	CASKGLGPQETQYF
.	TRBJ2-6	TRBV30	.	TGTGCCGGGTCCCCGGGGGCTGGGGCCAACGTCCTGACTTTC	CAGSPGAGANVLTF
.	TRBJ1-4	TRBV5-1	once	TGCGCCAGCAGCTTGGCACAGGGTGCGGATGAAAAACTGTTTTTT	CASSLAQGADEKLFF
TRBD2	TRBJ2-1	TRBV6-1	.	TGTGCCAGCAGTGAAACTAGCGGGACCTACAATGAGCAGTTCTTC	CASSETSGTYNEQFF
.	TRBJ2-5	TRBV7-6	.	TGTGGCAGCAGCTTAGCGATTGTGGCGGTACAAGAGACCCAGTACTTC	CGSSLAIVAVQETQYF
.	TRBJ2-3	TRBV9	.	TGTGCCAGCAGCGTATTGGGCAGCACAGATACGCAGTATTTT	CASSVLGSTDTQYF
.	TRBJ1-2	TRBV5-6	.	TGTGCCAGCAGCAAGGACAGCTCCTATGGCTACACCTTC	CASSKDSSYGYTF
.	TRBJ1-2	TRBV11-2	.	TGTGCCAGCAGGCGGGATCCAAACTATGGCTACACCTTC	CASRRDPNYGYTF
TRBD2	TRBJ2-1	TRBV6-4	.	TGTGCCAGCAGTGACTCCCGCGGGAGCTCCTACAATGAGCAGTTCTTC	CASSDSRGSSYNEQFF
.	TRBJ2-5	TRBV5-5	.	TGTGCCAGCAGCCCCCCTCAGACAGTGTACCAAGAGACCCAGTACTTC	CASSPPQTVYQETQYF
TRBD2	TRBJ2-1	TRBV19	.	TGTGCCAGTAGTACGAGCGGGAGCGGGGGCGATGAGCAGTTCTTC	CASSTSGSGGDEQFF
.	TRBJ1-3	TRBV7-9	.	TGTGCCAGCAGCTTACCGATAACGAGTTCTGGAAACACCATATATTTT	CASSLPITSSGNTIYF
.	TRBJ1-2	TRBV29-1	.	TGCAGCGTTGAGGGCTGGGGGGTGGACTATGGCTACACCTTC	CSVEGWGVDYGYTF
.	TRBJ2-5	TRBV7-6	.	TGTGCCAGCAGCCCCGGGTTACGGGGGGAGACCCAGTACTTC	CASSPGLRGETQYF
.	TRBJ2-5	TRBV7-9	.	TGTGCCAGCAGCCCCCTCCCGGGGTATGAGACCCAGTACTTC	CASSPLPGYETQYF
TRBD1	TRBJ2-7	TRBV5-1	.	TGCGCCAGCACCCGGGTTGGGACAGGGTCCCACGAGCAGTACTTC	CASTRVGTGSHEQYF
TRBD1	TRBJ1-6	TRBV29-1	.	TGCAGCGCCAAGGGACAGCCTAATTCACCCCTCCACTTT	CSAKGQPNSPLHF
.	TRBJ1-3	TRBV6-1	.	TGTGCCAGCAGGAGGGACAACTCTGGAAACACCATATATTTT	CASRRDNSGNTIYF
.	TRBJ2-2	TRBV9	.	TGTGCCAGCAGCGTAGGGGGGCGGGGGACCGGGGAGCTGTTTTTT	CASSVGGRGTGELFF
.	TRBJ1-3	TRBV4-2	.	TGTGCCAGCAGCCAAGAGAGGCAGCTTGGAAACACCATATATTTT	CASSQERQLGNTIYF
.	TRBJ1-3	TRBV7-9	once	TGTGCCAGCAGCTCAAAAAACAGGATCTCTGGAAACACCATATATTTT	CASSSKNRISGNTIYF
.	TRBJ2-5	TRBV21-1	once	TGTGCCAGCAGCAACTGGGGGACTAGTGTTTTGGAGACCCAGTACTTC	CASSNWGTSVLETQYF
.	TRBJ2-2	TRBV4-3	once	TGCGCCAGCAGCCAAGCGGGGGGGGACAGGGCGGTCCGGGAGCTGTTTTTT	CASSQAGGDRAVRELFF
.	TRBJ2-5	TRBV11-2	.	TGTGCCAGCAGCTTATCCCACGGGACTCAAGAGACCCAGTACTTC	CASSLSHGTQETQYF
TRBD1	TRBJ1-2	TRBV18	.	TGTGCCAGCTCACCACGGACAGGGCTCAATACTAACTATGGCTACACCTTC	CASSPRTGLNTNYGYTF
TRBD1	TRBJ1-1	TRBV4-2	.	TGTGCCAGCAGCCAAGGGGGACAGGGGGCTGTTTGGGGATGGATGGGGACTGAAGCTTTCTTT	CASSQGGQGAVWGWMGTEAFF
.	TRBJ2-7	TRBV7-9	.	TGTGCCAGCAACCCCGTTGGGCGCCGCTCCTACGAGCAGTACTTC	CASNPVGRRSYEQYF
.	TRBJ1-1	TRBV7-8	.	TGTGCCAGCAGCTTAGTGTGGCCAGGCTCCGACGGAGCTTTCTTT	CASSLVWPGSDGAFF
TRBD2	TRBJ2-5	TRBV28	.	TGTGCCAGCAGATCAACTAGCGGGGGGGCCCTTGAGACCCAGTACTTC	CASRSTSGGALETQYF
TRBD2	TRBJ2-1	TRBV7-9	.	TGTGCCAGCAGCCCCCCCGGGGGGAGCTCCTACAATGAGCAGTTCTTC	CASSPPGGSSYNEQFF
.	TRBJ2-6	TRBV9	.	TGTGCCAGCAGCGTAGTCCGGACAGACCAGGCCTCTGGGGCCAACGTCCTGACTTTC	CASSVVRTDQASGANVLTF
TRBD2	TRBJ2-2	TRBV7-8	once	TGTGCCAGCAGCTTAGGCGGGGGGAGGCGGATCGGGGAGCTGTTTTTT	CASSLGGGRRIGELFF
TRBD2	TRBJ2-7	TRBV7-6	.	TGTGCCAGCAGCTTAGCGCCGGGAGGGGGGAGCCTCTACGAGCAGTACTTC	CASSLAPGGGSLYEQYF
.	TRBJ1-2	TRBV28	.	TGTGCCAGCCAGGGCTATGGGGATGGCTACACCTTC	CASQGYGDGYTF
.	TRBJ2-7	TRBV6-1	.	TGTGCCAGCAGTGAAGCGCTTACTCGATACGAGCAGTACTTC	CASSEALTRYEQYF
TRBD1	TRBJ2-5	TRBV7-2	once	TGTGCCAGCAGCCCTAACAGGGGGAAAGAGACCCAGTACTTC	CASSPNRGKETQYF
TRBD1	TRBJ2-7	TRBV5-1	.	TGCGCCAGCAGCGCCGGACAGGCGGGTGGGGAGCAGTACTTC	CASSAGQAGGEQYF
.	TRBJ1-2	TRBV4-3	.	TGCGCCAGCAGCGAGGGGGGGTTAGCTAACTATGGCTACACCTTC	CASSEGGLANYGYTF
.	TRBJ2-5	TRBV29-1	.	TGCAGCGTGCGCCTCCAAGAGACCCAGTACTTC	CSVRLQETQYF
TRBD1	TRBJ1-4	TRBV19	.	TGTGCCAGTAGTTTGACAGGGAATGAAAAACTGTTTTTT	CASSLTGNEKLFF
TRBD2	TRBJ2-7	TRBV5-6	.	TGTGCCAGCAGCTTCAGCGGGACTAACTCCTACGAGCAGTACTTC	CASSFSGTNSYEQYF
TRBD2	TRBJ2-7	TRBV11-2	.	TGTGCCAGCAGCCCCGGTGGTAGCGGGCCTCTCGAGCAGTACTTC	CASSPGGSGPLEQYF